Presented here are 8 T cell receptor beta chains from one specimen sequenced in a study of shared clonotypes between healthy human individuals. Method: immunoSEQ multiplex PCR; TCRdb's copy keeps in-frame clones and lacks some. The sample consists of about 1.5 million clones, 98% of them appearing once. The sequencing input was naive CD4+ T cells sorted from blood. As for subset: CD45RA+ positively selected. These TCRs come from a man aged 30-40 years in good health.

The CDR3 nucleotides are TGTGCCAGCAGTTTGGTTAGCCCTGGTACGCAGTATTTT. Amino acid sequence: CASSLVSPGTQYF. This chain joins TRBV27 and TRBJ2-3, with no clear D. V lost 3 bases, J lost 8 bases, and 12 bases lay in between. This CDR3 region has 13 residues. Looked up from germline, CDR1 is MNHEY and CDR2 is SMNVEV (reference sequence).

Notes on this clone: Other DNA sequences within the sample encode an identical CDR3. The chain uses TRBV5-1 and TRBJ2-3; D may be TRBD2 (6 bases). This CDR3 has 15 amino acids. Trimming removed 0 bases at V and 3 bases at J, with 11 bases between. Germline V CDR1 and CDR2: SGHRS, YFSETQ. The CDR3 region is CASSLDGTGTDTQYF. The CDR3 DNA reads as TGCGCCAGCAGCTTGGATGGGACTGGGACAGATACGCAGTATTTT.

Concerning this clone itself: The same CDR3 arises from other DNA sequences in this sample as well. The rearrangement uses TRBV5-4 and TRBJ2-2; D might be TRBD2 (5 bases). CDR3 length equals 13 residues. V lost 4 bases, J lost 5 bases, and 9 bases lay in between. Looked up from germline, CDR1 is SGHNT and CDR2 is YYREEE (reference sequence). The CDR3: CASSPLGTGELFF. The CDR3 coding sequence is TGTGCCAGCAGCCCACTAGGGACCGGGGAGCTGTTTTTT.

In DNA form, the CDR3 reads TGTGCCTGGAGTCCCAGATACTACAATGAGCAGTTCTTC. This encodes CAWSPRYYNEQFF. J is TRBJ2-1 and V is TRBV30; D ambiguous. The CDR3 contains 13 residues. Per the germline V gene, CDR1 is GTSNPN and CDR2 is SVGIG (reference sequence). Trimming left V 2 bases short and J 3 bases short, with 8 bases between.

This clone was found once. J is TRBJ1-4 and V is TRBV5-1; D remains ambiguous. Germline V gives CDR1 SGHRS, CDR2 YFSETQ. Trimming stripped 1 base from V and 0 bases from J, with 7 bases between. The CDR3 spans 15 residues. The CDR3 is CASSLSRTTNEKLFF. The CDR3 nucleotides are TGCGCCAGCAGCTTGAGTAGGACAACTAATGAAAAACTGTTTTTT.

The rearrangement joins TRBV4-3 to TRBJ2-7; maybe TRBD1 (6 bases). The V gene lost 0 bases and the J gene lost 3 bases, with 12 bases spanning the gap. The germline V gene encodes CDR1 LGHNA and CDR2 YSLEER. CDR3 length: 15 amino acids. The CDR3 coding sequence is TGCGCCAGCAGCCAAGAGTCGAGGGGGAACTACGAGCAGTACTTC. Protein: CASSQESRGNYEQYF.

The chain uses TRBV5-4 and TRBJ2-2, with 8 nucleotides matching TRBD1. This CDR3 has 15 amino acids. After removal of 4 bases from V and 7 bases from J, the junction contained 9 bases not matched to a gene. Germline V lookup: CDR1 SGHNT, CDR2 YYREEE (reference sequence). The CDR3 loop reads CASSGGQGPFGELFF. In DNA form, the CDR3 reads TGTGCCAGCAGCGGAGGACAGGGCCCCTTCGGGGAGCTGTTTTTT. The full variable domain, its missing parts supplied by reference TRBV5-4 and TRBJ2-2, is ETGVTQSPTHLIKTRGQQVTLRCSSQSGHNTVSWYQQALGQGPQFIFQYYREEENGRGNFPPRFSGLQFPNYSSELNVNALELDDSALYLCASSGGQGPFGELFFGEGSRLTVL.

The chain links TRBV2 to TRBJ1-1; the D is unclear. Trimming pared 5 bases from V and 1 base from J, leaving 8 bases between. The germline V gene has CDR1 SNHLY and CDR2 FYNNEI. The CDR3 loop spans 13 amino acids. CDR3 protein: CASSIDENTEAFF. The CDR3 DNA follows: TGTGCCAGCAGTATTGATGAGAACACTGAAGCTTTCTTT.